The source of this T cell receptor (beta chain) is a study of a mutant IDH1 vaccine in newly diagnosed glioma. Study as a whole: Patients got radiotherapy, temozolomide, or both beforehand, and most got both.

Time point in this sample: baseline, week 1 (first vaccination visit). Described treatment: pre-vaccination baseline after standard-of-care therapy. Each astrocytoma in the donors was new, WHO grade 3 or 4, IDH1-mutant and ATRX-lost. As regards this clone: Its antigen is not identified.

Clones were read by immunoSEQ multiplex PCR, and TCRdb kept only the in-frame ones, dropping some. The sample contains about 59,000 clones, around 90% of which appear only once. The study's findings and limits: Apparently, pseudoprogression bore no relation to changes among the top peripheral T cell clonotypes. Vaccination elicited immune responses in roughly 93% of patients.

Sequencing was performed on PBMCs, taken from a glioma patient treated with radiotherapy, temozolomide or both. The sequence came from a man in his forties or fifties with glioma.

The CDR3, as DNA: TGCGCCAGCAGCCGCGGCGTCTCCTACGAGCAGTACTTC. Its translation is CASSRGVSYEQYF. This rearrangement joins TRBV4-1 to TRBJ2-7; D is ambiguous. The V gene's germline CDR1 is MGHRA and CDR2 YSYEKL. The CDR3 consists of 13 residues. Trimming pared 4 bases from V and 0 bases from J, leaving 7 bases between.